This entry lists 5 T cell receptor beta chains sequenced from one sample in a study of blood T cell repertoires in COVID-19. The assay was immunoSEQ multiplex PCR, and TCRdb's table has in-frame clones only and misses some. This sample has 80,000 or so clones, with about 85% found just once. The source material was peripheral blood. The receptor set was obtained from a man between 60 and 70 years old with COVID-19, enrolled during active disease.

The V call is TRBV30, the J call TRBJ2-1, with 10 positions matching TRBD1. CDR3 length: 19 residues. V lost 4 bases, J lost 0 bases, and 15 bases stayed unmatched. CDR1 is GTSNPN and CDR2 is SVGIG in the germline V gene (reference sequence). The CDR3 DNA reads as TGTGCCTGGACGGGACAGGGGCCGGCGGGACTAAGCTCCTACAATGAGCAGTTCTTC. Its protein is CAWTGQGPAGLSSYNEQFF.

The chain employs TRBV29-1 and TRBJ1-1; D gene uncertain. Germline-derived CDR1 and CDR2 are SQVTM and ANQGSEA. The V end was cut by 6 bases, the J end by 0 bases, with 17 bases between. The CDR3 spans 15 residues. The CDR3 protein is CSVRVLDGVNTEAFF. The CDR3 DNA reads TGCAGCGTGCGCGTTTTAGACGGGGTGAACACTGAAGCTTTCTTT.

This rearrangement joins TRBV27 to TRBJ1-2, with 8 bases lining up with TRBD1. Germline values: CDR1 MNHEY, CDR2 SMNVEV (reference sequence). The CDR3 spans 14 residues. Germline trimming cut 3 bases from V and 6 bases from J; bases unmatched to any gene: 6. The CDR3 DNA sequence: TGTGCCAGCAGTTTTAACACAGGGGGAGATGGCTACACCTTC. It encodes CASSFNTGGDGYTF.

The rearrangement links TRBV5-1 to TRBJ2-3; D is possibly TRBD2 (7 bases). V was trimmed by 0 bases and J by 3 bases, leaving 14 bases between them. The CDR3 sequence is 16 residues long. In germline, CDR1 is SGHRS, CDR2 YFSETQ. The CDR3 sequence: CASSLASGGATDTQYF. The CDR3 DNA follows: TGCGCCAGCAGCTTGGCCTCGGGGGGCGCGACAGATACGCAGTATTTT.

This chain links TRBV6-5 with TRBJ1-2, with 9 bases fitting TRBD1. Unmatched junction bases numbered 13, after V lost 6 bases and J lost 8 bases. CDR1 MNHEY and CDR2 SVGAGI come from the germline V gene. There are 15 residues in the CDR3. The CDR3 DNA follows: TGTGCCAGCAGGAGGCCGGGACAGGGACAAGGGGGCTACACCTTC. Translated, it gives CASRRPGQGQGGYTF.